The following is a T cell receptor beta chain sequence with its context. TCRdb analysed the 5' RACE reads with MiXCR anew, one entry per CDR3 protein. The sample records about 250,000 distinct CDR3 sequences, approximately 15% being singletons. This sample is drawn from a study of T-cell memory formation after mild COVID-19. The TCR sequence derives from an adult woman who had mild COVID-19 (a few samples of this study predate the infection). Cell type and time point are not known. Sequenced material: PBMCs or a T cell subset sorted from them (not recorded which).

CDR3 DNA sequence: TGTGCCATCAGGGGACAGGGGGAACAGTTCTTC. Translated, it gives CAIRGQGEQFF. The chain joins TRBV10-3 to TRBJ2-1; 11 positions match TRBD1. V trimming: 6 bases; J trimming: 13 bases; junction bases outside the gene matches: 2. This CDR3 is 11 amino acids long. Germline assignment: CDR1 ENHRY and CDR2 SYGVKD.